This T cell receptor beta chain was sequenced in a study of CD8+ T cells in alopecia areata. CDR3 length: 14 amino acids. Trimming took 5 bases from V and 2 from J; bases not matched to a gene: 6. Germline lookup yields CDR1 GTSNPN and CDR2 SVGIG (reference sequence). RNA extraction was followed by reverse transcription into cDNA, which acted as the sequencing template. Method: immunoSEQ multiplex PCR; TCRdb's copy keeps in-frame clones and lacks some. The table lists roughly 150,000 clones, about 54% of them singletons. The sequenced sample consisted of CD4+ T cells sorted from blood. The chain links TRBV30 to TRBJ2-3, with 8 positions matching TRBD2. The receptor's source is a human donor in good health. DNA of the CDR3: TGTGCCTGGGCTAGCGGGCCCAACACAGATACGCAGTATTTT. It specifies CAWASGPNTDTQYF.